The 24 T cell receptor beta chains below were found in one sample sequenced in a study of blood T cell repertoires in COVID-19. The protocol was immunoSEQ multiplex PCR, while the TCRdb copy is restricted to in-frame clones and leaves out a portion. The sample yields a few hundred thousand clones, under 90% seen once. Sequencing was performed on PBMCs or T cells enriched from blood (not recorded which). These receptors all come from a man aged 35 to 55 who had recovered from COVID-19.

V gene TRBV18 combines with J gene TRBJ1-2, with 8 bases identical to TRBD1. Germline CDR1 KGHSH, CDR2 LQKENI. This CDR3 spans 16 amino acids. Losses at the gene ends were 0 bases for V and 8 bases for J; bases not matched to a gene: 11. The CDR3 nucleotides are TGTGCCAGCTCACCACCGTCGTCAGGGGGCCAGACGGGCTACACCTTC. Its protein is CASSPPSSGGQTGYTF.

The chain is built from TRBV28 and TRBJ2-3, with D perhaps TRBD2 (5 bases). Germline V lookup: CDR1 MDHEN, CDR2 SYDVKM. The V end was cut by 6 bases, the J end by 0 bases, with 10 bases between. The CDR3 length is 14 residues. The CDR3 loop reads CASREAPSTDTQYF. In DNA form, the CDR3 reads TGTGCCAGCAGGGAGGCCCCTAGCACAGATACGCAGTATTTT.

The chain carries TRBV2 and TRBJ2-1; 8 bases are shared with TRBD2. The V and J ends lost 10 bases and 4 bases, in that order; junction bases with no gene match: 9. The CDR3 length is 14 residues. Germline values: CDR1 SNHLY, CDR2 FYNNEI. CDR3 coding DNA: TGTGCCAAACGGATGACTAGCGATTACAATGAGCAGTTCTTC. Translation: CAKRMTSDYNEQFF.

The chain couples TRBV7-8 to TRBJ1-2; D is ambiguous. The CDR3 totals 13 residues. The ends were cut back, 5 bases at V and 7 bases at J, with 14 bases in the middle. Germline V gene sequence: CDR1 SGHVS, CDR2 FQNEAQ. The CDR3 coding sequence is TGTGCCAGCAGCCCCCACCGGGAGGGTGGCTACACCTTC. It codes for CASSPHREGGYTF.

The chain is built from TRBV19 and TRBJ1-3; 8 nucleotides align to TRBD1. Germline CDR1 LNHDA, CDR2 SQIVND (reference sequence). The CDR3 loop spans 16 amino acids. V trimming: 9 bases; J trimming: 0 bases; junction bases outside the gene matches: 10. For the CDR3, the DNA is TGTGCCAGCAACTCCGGGACAGGTACCTCTGGAAACACCATATATTTT. It yields the protein CASNSGTGTSGNTIYF.

The chain recombines TRBV3-1 (or the pseudogene TRBV3-2) with TRBJ2-5, with 7 bases identical to TRBD1. Germline V gene lookup returns CDR1 LGHDT and CDR2 YNNKEL (reference sequence). With V trimmed by 5 bases and J by 5 bases, 8 bases remained unmatched. There are 14 residues in the CDR3. DNA for the CDR3: TGTGCCAGCAGCTTACGACAGGGTCGGGAGACCCAGTACTTC. It codes for CASSLRQGRETQYF.

The chain joins TRBV23-1 to TRBJ2-1; TRBD1 agrees at 9 bases. TRBV23-1 is designated an ORF whose function remains uncertain. V trimming: 6 bases; J trimming: 0 bases; junction bases outside the gene matches: 15. CDR3 length equals 19 residues. The chain's CDR3 is CASRKGTGRLGSSYNEQFF. CDR3 DNA: TGCGCCAGCAGAAAAGGGACAGGGAGACTAGGGAGCTCCTACAATGAGCAGTTCTTC.

This clone showed up just a few times. The rearrangement joins TRBV2 to TRBJ1-2; possible D gene TRBD1, 6 bases. This CDR3 is 13 amino acids long. Between the trimmed V and J ends, which lost 6 bases and 5 bases, there was a span of 13 bases. Germline V gene lookup returns CDR1 SNHLY and CDR2 FYNNEI. The CDR3 DNA follows: TGTGCCAGCAGCTTTGACAGGAGGTATGGCTACACCTTC. This encodes CASSFDRRYGYTF.

The rearrangement links TRBV24-1 to TRBJ1-1; D is possibly TRBD1 (5 bases). CDR3 length: 13 amino acids. The V and J ends lost 1 base and 5 bases respectively, with 7 bases between them. Germline CDR1 reads KGHDR; CDR2 reads SFDVKD. The CDR3 sequence: CATSDLRGTEAFF. CDR3 nucleotides: TGTGCCACCAGTGATTTAAGGGGTACTGAAGCTTTCTTT.

J is TRBJ2-2 and V is TRBV7-2; TRBD1 might be the D (5 bases). Germline CDR1 SGHTA, CDR2 FQGNSA. This CDR3 has 16 amino acids. V was shortened by 0 bases and J by 6 bases, with 14 bases between the two germline ends. The CDR3 spells CASSLAQNRFAGELFF. In DNA form, the CDR3 reads TGTGCCAGCAGCTTAGCGCAAAACAGGTTCGCCGGGGAGCTGTTTTTT.

J is TRBJ1-2 and V is TRBV29-1; tentatively, D is TRBD1 (5 bases). Trimming shortened V by 0 bases and J by 3 bases, and 8 bases separated the two germline ends. Germline CDR1 and CDR2: SQVTM and ANQGSEA. The CDR3 is made up of 13 amino acids. This CDR3 reads CSVEDPGDYGYTF. CDR3 DNA sequence: TGCAGCGTTGAAGATCCGGGGGACTATGGCTACACCTTC. The whole variable domain, remainder taken from reference TRBV29-1 and TRBJ1-2, is SAVISQKPSRDICQRGTSLTIQCQVDSQVTMMFWYRQQPGQSLTLIATANQGSEATYESGFVIDKFPISRPNLTFSTLTVSNMSPEDSSIYLCSVEDPGDYGYTFGSGTRLTVV.

The chain combines TRBV6-5 with TRBJ1-5, with 8 bases fitting TRBD1. V gave up 6 bases and J gave up 7 bases; unmatched junction bases: 2. The CDR3 is 12 amino acids. The germline V gene has CDR1 MNHEY and CDR2 SVGAGI. The CDR3 DNA is TGTGCCAGCAGGACAGGGGACCAGCCCCAGCATTTT. Amino acids: CASRTGDQPQHF.

The gene calls are TRBV11-3 and TRBJ2-1; TRBD1 aligns across 7 bases. Trimming took 8 bases from V and 2 from J; bases not matched to a gene: 12. The CDR3 has 16 residues. Looked up from germline, CDR1 is SGHNT and CDR2 is YENEEA. The CDR3 protein is CASASSWDSPYNEQFF. CDR3 DNA: TGTGCCAGCGCTTCTTCTTGGGACAGTCCCTACAATGAGCAGTTCTTC.

This clone appeared once. The chain recombines TRBV6-5 with TRBJ2-1; weak D call: TRBD2 (5 bases). With 6 bases removed from V and 2 bases from J, the gap between germline ends came to 14 bases. This CDR3 is 15 amino acids long. Germline CDR1 reads MNHEY; CDR2 reads SVGAGI. Here the CDR3 reads CASSPGSAPYNEQFF. CDR3 in DNA: TGTGCCAGCAGCCCGGGATCAGCCCCCTACAATGAGCAGTTCTTC.

The chain employs TRBV30 and TRBJ1-2; D is undetermined. Germline-derived CDR1 and CDR2 are GTSNPN and SVGIG (reference sequence). The CDR3 is 11 amino acids. V gave up 4 bases and J gave up 7 bases, with 10 bases separating them. The CDR3, as DNA: TGTGCCTGGACTTATGGAGTTGGCTACACCTTC. Protein product: CAWTYGVGYTF. The whole variable domain, remainder taken from reference TRBV30 and TRBJ1-2, is SQTIHQWPATLVQPVGSPLSLECTVEGTSNPNLYWYRQAAGRGLQLLFYSVGIGQISSEVPQNLSASRPQDRQFILSSKKLLLSDSGFYLCAWTYGVGYTFGSGTRLTVV.

The chain is built from TRBV6-1 and TRBJ1-5; D not resolved. CDR1 is MNHNS, CDR2 SASEGT, per germline. Between the trimmed V and J ends, which lost 1 base and 1 base, there was a span of 8 bases. The CDR3 is 15 residues long. The CDR3 DNA follows: TGTGCCAGCAGTGAAGGGGAGGCCAGCAATCAGCCCCAGCATTTT. Translated, it gives CASSEGEASNQPQHF.

V and J are TRBV24-1 and TRBJ2-1; 8 bases map to TRBD1. CDR1 and CDR2 (germline): KGHDR, SFDVKD. The length of the CDR3 is 14 residues. Germline trimming cut 3 bases from V and 13 bases from J; bases unmatched to any gene: 10. The CDR3 loop is CATSDAAGQGKQFF. As DNA, the CDR3 is TGTGCCACCAGTGATGCCGCCGGACAGGGAAAACAGTTCTTC.

The V gene is TRBV15, the J gene TRBJ2-7; 9 bases are shared with TRBD2. V shed 2 bases, J shed 3 bases, and the junction held 5 bases outside the gene matches. CDR1 and CDR2 (germline): LNHNV, YYDKDF (reference sequence). This CDR3 has 15 residues. CDR3 in amino acids: CATSRSISGSYEQYF. The CDR3 DNA reads as TGTGCCACCAGCAGAAGTATTAGCGGGAGCTACGAGCAGTACTTC.

This chain links TRBV5-1 with TRBJ1-2; maybe TRBD1 (5 bases). Deletions cut 5 bases from V and 8 bases from J, with 16 bases between. From germline, CDR1 is SGHRS and CDR2 YFSETQ. The CDR3 has 13 amino acids. CDR3 nucleotide sequence: TGCGCCAGCAGGCCGGGCAGGGAAGGAGGCTACACCTTC. This sequence encodes CASRPGREGGYTF. The variable domain in full, with the rest retrieved from reference TRBV5-1 and TRBJ1-2, is KAGVTQTPRYLIKTRGQQVTLSCSPISGHRSVSWYQQTPGQGLQFLFEYFSETQRNKGNFPGRFSGRQFSNSRSEMNVSTLELGDSALYLCASRPGREGGYTFGSGTRLTVV.

The sample holds one count of this clone. The genes are TRBV9 and TRBJ2-3, with TRBD1 matching 11 bases. Germline CDR1 and CDR2: SGDLS and YYNGEE. The CDR3 is made up of 16 amino acids. J lost 3 bases, V lost 3 bases, and 6 bases had no gene match. Written as DNA, the CDR3 is TGTGCCAGCAGCGAGGGGACAGGGGGACAGACAGATACGCAGTATTTT. The encoded protein is CASSEGTGGQTDTQYF.

The J gene is TRBJ1-2, the V gene TRBV7-3; 9 bases are shared with TRBD1. There are 15 residues in the CDR3. Per germline, CDR1 SGHTA and CDR2 FQGTGA. The V gene end was trimmed by 5 bases and the J gene end by 4 bases; junction bases not matched to a gene: 8. This CDR3 reads CASSPGQGPLYGYTF. CDR3 coding DNA: TGTGCCAGCAGCCCAGGACAGGGGCCCCTCTATGGCTACACCTTC.

The V gene is TRBV5-6, the J gene TRBJ1-2, with 8 nucleotides matching TRBD1. After removal of 4 bases from V and 7 bases from J, the junction contained 6 bases not matched to a gene. The CDR3 has 13 residues. The germline gives CDR1 SGHDT, CDR2 YYEEEE. The CDR3 region is CASSLTQGGGYTF. CDR3 nucleotides: TGTGCCAGCAGCCTGACACAGGGGGGTGGCTACACCTTC.

V gene TRBV27 combines with J gene TRBJ1-5; D is ambiguous. V gave up 2 bases and J gave up 6 bases, with 11 bases separating them. Germline V gene lookup returns CDR1 MNHEY and CDR2 SMNVEV (reference sequence). CDR3 size: 14 residues. CDR3 region: CASSLRLGVQPQHF. For the CDR3, the DNA is TGTGCCAGCAGTTTAAGACTCGGGGTTCAGCCCCAGCATTTT.

The chain employs TRBV5-1 and TRBJ1-2; a possible D gene is TRBD1 (6 bases). V was shortened by 4 bases and J by 4 bases, with 20 bases between the two germline ends. The CDR3 totals 16 residues. Germline-derived CDR1 and CDR2 are SGHRS and YFSETQ. Here the CDR3 DNA reads TGCGCCAGCAGCCAACCTTCTAAGGCGGGGGCCTATGGCTACACCTTC. Its translation: CASSQPSKAGAYGYTF.